This passage covers 15 T cell receptor beta chains from one sample sequenced in a study of shared clonotypes between healthy human individuals. Measured with immunoSEQ multiplex PCR; TCRdb has only the in-frame clones, and not every one. The sample shows almost 700,000 clones, about 92% of them seen only once. Naive-designated CD8 cells lacked CD45RO, were positively enriched for CCR7, and omitted terminally differentiated effector memory CD45RA+ cells. The sample consisted of naive CD8+ T cells sorted from blood. These receptors were taken from a man under 40 in good health.

J is TRBJ2-7 and V is TRBV7-9; D could derive from TRBD1 or TRBD2 (5 bases each). Germline values: CDR1 SEHNR, CDR2 FQNEAQ (reference sequence). V was pared by 5 bases and J by 4 bases, with 12 bases between. The CDR3 runs to 13 residues. Here the CDR3 DNA reads TGTGCCAGCAGCGGGGACCCAGGGTACGAGCAGTACTTC. Translation gives CASSGDPGYEQYF.

The V gene is TRBV4-1, the J gene TRBJ1-2; D gene ambiguous. CDR3 length: 14 amino acids. Trimming took off 0 bases at V and 3 bases at J, with 8 bases between the two ends. In germline, CDR1 is MGHRA, CDR2 YSYEKL. CDR3 bases: TGCGCCAGCAGCCAAGATAGGGCGGACTATGGCTACACCTTC. Amino acids: CASSQDRADYGYTF.

The V call is TRBV10-3, the J call TRBJ2-1, with D possibly TRBD2 on 6 matching bases. This CDR3 has 14 amino acids. With 3 bases removed from V and 5 bases from J, the gap between germline ends came to 11 bases. Germline V gene sequence: CDR1 ENHRY, CDR2 SYGVKD. The CDR3 reads CAISDPSAHNEQFF. The CDR3 DNA follows: TGTGCCATCAGTGACCCTAGCGCCCACAATGAGCAGTTCTTC.

The chain carries TRBV29-1 and TRBJ1-1; D call uncertain. The V end lost 4 bases, the J end lost 1 base, and 13 bases lay between the germline ends. The CDR3 covers 14 residues. CDR1 and CDR2 (germline): SQVTM, ANQGSEA. The CDR3 DNA reads as TGCAGCGTTGGGAGGGCCCTAAGGAACACTGAAGCTTTCTTT. Protein product: CSVGRALRNTEAFF.

This chain connects TRBV29-1 to TRBJ2-1; D is ambiguous. Germline lookup yields CDR1 SQVTM and CDR2 ANQGSEA. The V gene lost 5 bases and the J gene lost 9 bases, with 11 bases spanning the gap. This CDR3 has 11 residues. CDR3 protein: CSVPRETEQFF. DNA of the CDR3: TGCAGCGTTCCTAGGGAAACTGAGCAGTTCTTC.

Points on this clone: This sample also contains other DNA sequences that code for the same CDR3. V and J are TRBV28 and TRBJ2-7, with 9 bases identical to TRBD1. The CDR3 runs 13 residues. From germline, CDR1 is MDHEN and CDR2 SYDVKM. Germline trimming cut 4 bases from V and 3 bases from J; bases unmatched to any gene: 1. The CDR3, as DNA: TGTGCCAGCAGTTCGGGACAGGGCTACGAGCAGTACTTC. This encodes CASSSGQGYEQYF.

The V gene is TRBV4-3, the J gene TRBJ2-7; 9 nucleotides align to TRBD1. J lost 1 base, V lost 1 base, and 2 bases had no gene match. Germline lookup yields CDR1 LGHNA and CDR2 YSLEER. This CDR3 spans 15 amino acids. The DNA for the CDR3 is TGCGCCAGCAGCCAAGGGACAGGGGCATCCTACGAGCAGTACTTC. Translated: CASSQGTGASYEQYF.

V gene TRBV9 combines with J gene TRBJ2-1; a weak D match, TRBD1 (6 bases). The CDR3 is 15 residues long. In germline, CDR1 is SGDLS, CDR2 YYNGEE. V lost 5 bases, J lost 5 bases, and 17 bases lay in between. DNA for the CDR3: TGTGCCAGCAGGAACCCGGGACACAGGAACAATGAGCAGTTCTTC. This translates into CASRNPGHRNNEQFF.

This clone was recorded only once. The genes are TRBV19 and TRBJ1-1; D is unclear. The CDR3 extends over 14 amino acids. V dropped 3 bases and J dropped 5 bases, with 13 bases sitting between them. Germline V CDR1 and CDR2: LNHDA, SQIVND (reference sequence). The CDR3 spells CASSMVRGLTEAFF. The CDR3 region has the DNA TGTGCCAGTAGTATGGTGCGGGGATTGACTGAAGCTTTCTTT.

The genes are TRBV28 and TRBJ2-7, with TRBD1 matching over 8 bases. J gave up 4 bases and V 10 bases, and 9 bases lay outside the gene matches. From germline, CDR1 is MDHEN and CDR2 SYDVKM. The CDR3 totals 13 residues. DNA for the CDR3: TGTGCCACATTCGACAGGGGTGGTTACGAGCAGTACTTC. This gives the protein CATFDRGGYEQYF.

This CDR3 is CASTDGLGEKLFF. The CDR3 bases are TGTGCCAGCACCGACGGTCTAGGAGAAAAACTGTTTTTT. The V and J genes are TRBV27 and TRBJ1-4, with unresolved D. Germline assignment: CDR1 MNHEY and CDR2 SMNVEV (reference sequence). CDR3 length: 13 amino acids. Trimming left V 7 bases short and J 8 bases short, with 14 bases between. The variable domain in full, with the rest retrieved from reference TRBV27 and TRBJ1-4, is EAQVTQNPRYLITVTGKKLTVTCSQNMNHEYMSWYRQDPGLGLRQIYYSMNVEVTDKGDVPEGYKVSRKEKRNFPLILESPSPNQTSLYFCASTDGLGEKLFFGSGTQLSVL.

CDR3 DNA sequence: TGTGCCAGCAGCTATTACCCCGGGGGCATGGCCTACGAGCAGTACTTC. Translated, it gives CASSYYPGGMAYEQYF. The J gene is TRBJ2-7, the V gene TRBV7-9; D is tentatively TRBD1 or TRBD2 (6 bases each). Germline V gene data show CDR1 as SEHNR and CDR2 as FQNEAQ (reference sequence). There are 16 residues in the CDR3. The germline V and J ends were trimmed by 4 bases and 2 bases, with 18 bases remaining between them.

The rearrangement uses TRBV27 and TRBJ2-7; tentative D call: TRBD2 (5 bases). CDR1 MNHEY and CDR2 SMNVEV come from the germline V gene (reference sequence). Trimming left V 0 bases short and J 5 bases short, with 8 bases between. The CDR3 is 13 residues long. The CDR3 nucleotides are TGTGCCAGCAGTTTATCGAGGAGGAACGAGCAGTACTTC. This gives the protein CASSLSRRNEQYF.

This clone was seen only once. V is TRBV7-9 and J is TRBJ1-4; D unresolved. The germline V gene encodes CDR1 SEHNR and CDR2 FQNEAQ (reference sequence). CDR3 length: 15 residues. V lost 5 bases and J 6 bases, leaving 16 bases between the germline ends. In DNA, the CDR3 is TGTGCCAGCAGCACGATCCTGGGTGGGGATGAAAAACTGTTTTTT. This gives the protein CASSTILGGDEKLFF.

V usage is TRBV2 and J usage is TRBJ2-1; D might be TRBD1 or TRBD2, each matching 7 bases. Deletions cut 8 bases from V and 8 bases from J, with 22 bases between. Looked up from germline, CDR1 is SNHLY and CDR2 is FYNNEI. This CDR3 region has 15 residues. Written as DNA, the CDR3 is TGTGCCAGCTACTTTGGGCAGGGGGGGTCGGATGAGCAGTTCTTC. Its protein product is CASYFGQGGSDEQFF. The full variable domain, rest sourced from reference TRBV2 and TRBJ2-1, is EPEVTQTPSHQVTQMGQEVILRCVPISNHLYFYWYRQILGQKVEFLVSFYNNEISEKSEIFDDQFSVERPDGSNFTLKIRSTKLEDSAMYFCASYFGQGGSDEQFFGPGTRLTVL.